Shown below are 24 T cell receptor beta chains from a single sample sequenced in a study of Ad26.COV2.S vaccination and SARS-CoV-2 variants. Repertoires were generated with immunoSEQ multiplex PCR, while TCRdb's copy carries only in-frame clones and drops some. The sample records 300,000 to 400,000 clones, almost 90% being singletons. Described treatment: over 15 received Ad26.COV2.S at low or high dose, single or two shots; 5 received placebo; per-sample allocation not given. After the first vaccine or placebo injection, samples were drawn on day 63. The specimen comprised peripheral blood, sampled in a trial of Ad26.COV2.S vaccine versus placebo. Receptors originate from a person between 18 and 65 years old who received the Ad26.COV2.S COVID-19 vaccine or a placebo.

CDR3 nucleotide sequence: TGTGCCAGCAGCCAATTCGACAGGATCCTGAACACTGAAGCTTTCTTT. This encodes CASSQFDRILNTEAFF. V usage is TRBV16 and J usage is TRBJ1-1; TRBD1 might be the D (6 bases). Germline assignment: CDR1 KGHSY and CDR2 FQNENV. V shed 1 base and J shed 0 bases, with 12 bases lying between them. The CDR3 sequence is 16 residues long.

The J gene is TRBJ2-3, the V gene TRBV14; D call uncertain. Germline V CDR1 and CDR2: SGHDN, FVKESK. Trimming removed 4 bases at V and 2 bases at J, with 10 bases between. This CDR3 contains 14 residues. The CDR3 protein is CASSPDWATDTQYF. The CDR3 DNA reads as TGTGCCAGCAGCCCTGACTGGGCCACAGATACGCAGTATTTT.

The V call is TRBV7-2, the J call TRBJ1-4; 8 bases match TRBD1. Trimming took 1 base from V and 7 from J; bases not matched to a gene: 5. Germline V CDR1 and CDR2: SGHTA, FQGNSA. This CDR3 contains 15 residues. CDR3 nucleotides: TGTGCCAGCAGCTTAGGAGGACAGGGCGGTGAAAAACTGTTTTTT. Translated: CASSLGGQGGEKLFF.

This chain joins TRBV4-1 and TRBJ2-1; 7 nucleotides agree with TRBD2. V gave up 2 bases and J gave up 2 bases; unmatched junction bases: 15. From germline, CDR1 is MGHRA and CDR2 YSYEKL. The CDR3 loop spans 19 amino acids. CDR3 amino acids: CASSQSAGVSIPAYNEQFF. The CDR3 DNA is TGCGCCAGCAGCCAAAGTGCGGGAGTAAGCATACCGGCCTACAATGAGCAGTTCTTC.

The chain uses TRBV4-3 and TRBJ1-1; 7 nucleotides align to TRBD1. CDR1 is LGHNA and CDR2 is YSLEER in the germline V gene. With 4 bases clipped from V and 4 bases from J, the junction kept 3 bases outside the gene matches. The CDR3 contains 13 residues. CDR3 coding DNA: TGCGCCAGCAGCCGGAGGGACAGCACTGAAGCTTTCTTT. Its translation is CASSRRDSTEAFF.

The genes are TRBV28 and TRBJ2-7; D is unclear. The CDR3 has 12 residues. Trimming took 5 bases from V and 5 from J, leaving 10 bases between them. Germline V gives CDR1 MDHEN, CDR2 SYDVKM. The CDR3 loop is CASSAGSNEQYV. The CDR3 coding sequence is TGTGCCAGCAGTGCCGGCTCGAACGAGCAGTACGTC.

This clone was observed once. Other DNA sequences in the same sample also yield this CDR3. The chain is built from TRBV5-6 and TRBJ1-2; D is perhaps TRBD1 (6 bases). Germline V gene sequence: CDR1 SGHDT, CDR2 YYEEEE. V lost 0 bases and J 8 bases, leaving 11 bases between the germline ends. This CDR3 has 13 amino acids. CDR3 DNA sequence: TGTGCCAGCAGCTTGGGCAGGGGAGGAGGCTACACCTTC. Translated, it gives CASSLGRGGGYTF.

The rearrangement uses TRBV27 and TRBJ2-2; D uncertain. The germline CDR1 and CDR2 sequences are MNHEY and SMNVEV (reference sequence). The CDR3 is 14 amino acids. Between the trimmed V and J ends, which lost 2 bases and 4 bases, there was a span of 8 bases. The CDR3 region is CASSLGLRTGELFF. CDR3 nucleotide sequence: TGTGCCAGCAGTTTAGGGTTACGCACCGGGGAGCTGTTTTTT.

This clone was observed a handful of times. J is TRBJ2-5 and V is TRBV15, with D possibly matching TRBD2 (5 bases). The germline V and J ends were trimmed by 1 base and 3 bases, with 12 bases remaining between them. The CDR3 totals 15 residues. Germline assignment: CDR1 LNHNV and CDR2 YYDKDF (reference sequence). The CDR3 DNA reads TGTGCCACCAGCAGAGTTCGAGGGTTGGAAGAGACCCAGTACTTC. Protein product: CATSRVRGLEETQYF.

The V gene is TRBV19, the J gene TRBJ1-2, with no clear D. Germline loops: CDR1 LNHDA, CDR2 SQIVND (reference sequence). Trimming cost V 4 bases and J 2 bases, with 11 bases left between them. CDR3 length equals 14 residues. CDR3: CASSTPTANYGYTF. The CDR3 bases are TGTGCCAGTAGTACTCCGACGGCAAACTATGGCTACACCTTC.

This chain connects TRBV4-3 to TRBJ1-2; the D is unclear. V dropped 4 bases and J dropped 1 base, with 7 bases sitting between them. CDR3 length: 13 amino acids. Germline V gene lookup returns CDR1 LGHNA and CDR2 YSLEER. The CDR3 loop is CASSREGNYGYTF. CDR3 bases: TGCGCCAGCAGCCGGGAGGGTAACTATGGCTACACCTTC.

This chain joins TRBV6-5 and TRBJ2-7, with D possibly TRBD2 on 5 matching bases. Trimming pared 2 bases from V and 5 bases from J, leaving 16 bases between. The CDR3 is 15 amino acids. Germline V gene sequence: CDR1 MNHEY, CDR2 SVGAGI. CDR3 in amino acids: CASSYGPSGRDEQYF. The CDR3 nucleotides are TGTGCCAGCAGTTACGGACCTTCTGGGAGAGACGAGCAGTACTTC.

CDR3 sequence: CASSMRSGVYIDEQFF. As DNA, the CDR3 is TGTGCCAGTAGTATGAGATCTGGGGTTTATATTGATGAGCAGTTCTTC. This chain connects TRBV19 to TRBJ2-1; no clear D. The CDR3 sequence is 16 residues long. CDR1 LNHDA and CDR2 SQIVND come from the germline V gene (reference sequence). Trimming took 3 bases from V and 8 from J, leaving 20 bases between them.

V usage is TRBV5-1 and J usage is TRBJ2-6; no clear D. V lost 2 bases to trimming and J lost 0 bases, with 9 bases between them. This CDR3 is 16 amino acids long. Germline CDR1 reads SGHRS; CDR2 reads YFSETQ. CDR3 amino acids: CASSFPKNSGANVLTF. The CDR3, as DNA: TGCGCCAGCAGCTTCCCGAAGAACTCTGGGGCCAACGTCCTGACTTTC.

The chain is built from TRBV7-8 and TRBJ2-2, with TRBD2 identical over 10 bases. Germline V CDR1 and CDR2: SGHVS, FQNEAQ. V lost 6 bases and J lost 7; bases outside the gene matches: 8. The CDR3 has 15 amino acids. DNA of the CDR3: TGTGCCAGCAGACCTTTCCTAGCGGGGGTCGGGGAGCTGTTTTTT. Its protein is CASRPFLAGVGELFF.

Only one count was recorded for this clone. The chain carries TRBV6-5 and TRBJ2-1, with 7 bases lining up with TRBD1. In germline, CDR1 is MNHEY, CDR2 SVGAGI. V lost 6 bases to trimming and J lost 2 bases; unmatched junction nucleotides: 1. The CDR3 is 13 residues long. CDR3 coding DNA: TGTGCCAGCAGCGACAGGGCCTACAATGAGCAGTTCTTC. It specifies CASSDRAYNEQFF.

This chain uses TRBV4-3 with TRBJ2-1; 8 bases are a match to TRBD2. V lost 3 bases and J lost 7; bases outside the gene matches: 11. Germline values: CDR1 LGHNA, CDR2 YSLEER. The CDR3 contains 16 residues. The CDR3 region is CASSHPGAGLGNEQFF. For the CDR3, the DNA is TGCGCCAGCAGCCACCCAGGGGCGGGACTAGGAAATGAGCAGTTCTTC.

V gene TRBV5-6 combines with J gene TRBJ1-1; D not certain. CDR1 and CDR2 (germline): SGHDT, YYEEEE. The CDR3 contains 15 residues. V lost 1 base to trimming and J lost 1 base, with 11 bases between them. The CDR3 spells CASSLTGSANTEAFF. Written as DNA, the CDR3 is TGTGCCAGCAGCTTGACTGGATCTGCGAACACTGAAGCTTTCTTT.

V gene TRBV5-4 combines with J gene TRBJ1-2; D might be TRBD1 (6 bases). Trimming took off 4 bases at V and 4 bases at J, with 20 bases between the two ends. The CDR3 is 16 residues long. CDR1 is SGHNT and CDR2 is YYREEE in the germline V gene (reference sequence). The CDR3 bases are TGTGCCAGCAGCCCGGCGGGGGGCCAGGGAGCCTATGGCTACACCTTC. The encoded protein is CASSPAGGQGAYGYTF.

V usage is TRBV5-4 and J usage is TRBJ2-5, with TRBD1 matching over 9 bases. The J segment lost 5 bases and the V segment lost 3 bases, leaving 5 bases of the junction unmatched. Germline values: CDR1 SGHNT, CDR2 YYREEE (reference sequence). This CDR3 is built from 14 residues. The CDR3 bases are TGTGCCAGCAGCTCGACAGGGGGTGGTGAGACCCAGTACTTC. Translated, it gives CASSSTGGGETQYF. Full variable domain (outside the CDR3, taken from reference TRBV5-4 and TRBJ2-5): ETGVTQSPTHLIKTRGQQVTLRCSSQSGHNTVSWYQQALGQGPQFIFQYYREEENGRGNFPPRFSGLQFPNYSSELNVNALELDDSALYLCASSSTGGGETQYFGPGTRLLVL.

J is TRBJ1-1 and V is TRBV4-3; D not certain. V shed 5 bases and J shed 1 base, with 8 bases lying between them. The CDR3 sequence is 13 residues long. In germline, CDR1 is LGHNA, CDR2 YSLEER. CDR3 nucleotides: TGCGCCAGCAGCTTGACGGGGAACACTGAAGCTTTCTTT. Its protein product is CASSLTGNTEAFF.

The chain employs TRBV7-2 and TRBJ2-5, with 14 bases that match TRBD2. Germline trimming cut 2 bases from V and 4 bases from J; bases unmatched to any gene: 12. In germline, CDR1 is SGHTA, CDR2 FQGNSA. The CDR3 length is 19 residues. CDR3 sequence: CASSLIRTSGRQSGETQYF. CDR3 DNA: TGTGCCAGCAGCTTAATAAGGACTAGCGGGAGGCAGAGCGGAGAGACCCAGTACTTC.

In its sample, this clone was seen a few times. CDR3: CASSSLGRPPFHNEQFF. The DNA for the CDR3 is TGTGCCAGCAGTTCCCTGGGCCGACCCCCTTTCCACAATGAGCAGTTCTTC. The chain combines TRBV6-2 or TRBV6-3 with TRBJ2-1; unclear D gene. V was pared by 4 bases and J by 5 bases, with 21 bases between. Germline V gene lookup returns CDR1 MNHEY and CDR2 SVGEGT. The CDR3 runs to 17 residues.

This chain connects TRBV7-8 to TRBJ1-4; no clear D. V was cut by 1 base and J by 4 bases, with 16 bases left in between. This CDR3 contains 17 residues. Per the germline V gene, CDR1 is SGHVS and CDR2 is FQNEAQ. CDR3 protein: CASSLGVYGLVNEKLFF. In DNA, the CDR3 is TGTGCCAGCAGCTTAGGTGTTTACGGGTTGGTTAATGAAAAACTGTTTTTT.